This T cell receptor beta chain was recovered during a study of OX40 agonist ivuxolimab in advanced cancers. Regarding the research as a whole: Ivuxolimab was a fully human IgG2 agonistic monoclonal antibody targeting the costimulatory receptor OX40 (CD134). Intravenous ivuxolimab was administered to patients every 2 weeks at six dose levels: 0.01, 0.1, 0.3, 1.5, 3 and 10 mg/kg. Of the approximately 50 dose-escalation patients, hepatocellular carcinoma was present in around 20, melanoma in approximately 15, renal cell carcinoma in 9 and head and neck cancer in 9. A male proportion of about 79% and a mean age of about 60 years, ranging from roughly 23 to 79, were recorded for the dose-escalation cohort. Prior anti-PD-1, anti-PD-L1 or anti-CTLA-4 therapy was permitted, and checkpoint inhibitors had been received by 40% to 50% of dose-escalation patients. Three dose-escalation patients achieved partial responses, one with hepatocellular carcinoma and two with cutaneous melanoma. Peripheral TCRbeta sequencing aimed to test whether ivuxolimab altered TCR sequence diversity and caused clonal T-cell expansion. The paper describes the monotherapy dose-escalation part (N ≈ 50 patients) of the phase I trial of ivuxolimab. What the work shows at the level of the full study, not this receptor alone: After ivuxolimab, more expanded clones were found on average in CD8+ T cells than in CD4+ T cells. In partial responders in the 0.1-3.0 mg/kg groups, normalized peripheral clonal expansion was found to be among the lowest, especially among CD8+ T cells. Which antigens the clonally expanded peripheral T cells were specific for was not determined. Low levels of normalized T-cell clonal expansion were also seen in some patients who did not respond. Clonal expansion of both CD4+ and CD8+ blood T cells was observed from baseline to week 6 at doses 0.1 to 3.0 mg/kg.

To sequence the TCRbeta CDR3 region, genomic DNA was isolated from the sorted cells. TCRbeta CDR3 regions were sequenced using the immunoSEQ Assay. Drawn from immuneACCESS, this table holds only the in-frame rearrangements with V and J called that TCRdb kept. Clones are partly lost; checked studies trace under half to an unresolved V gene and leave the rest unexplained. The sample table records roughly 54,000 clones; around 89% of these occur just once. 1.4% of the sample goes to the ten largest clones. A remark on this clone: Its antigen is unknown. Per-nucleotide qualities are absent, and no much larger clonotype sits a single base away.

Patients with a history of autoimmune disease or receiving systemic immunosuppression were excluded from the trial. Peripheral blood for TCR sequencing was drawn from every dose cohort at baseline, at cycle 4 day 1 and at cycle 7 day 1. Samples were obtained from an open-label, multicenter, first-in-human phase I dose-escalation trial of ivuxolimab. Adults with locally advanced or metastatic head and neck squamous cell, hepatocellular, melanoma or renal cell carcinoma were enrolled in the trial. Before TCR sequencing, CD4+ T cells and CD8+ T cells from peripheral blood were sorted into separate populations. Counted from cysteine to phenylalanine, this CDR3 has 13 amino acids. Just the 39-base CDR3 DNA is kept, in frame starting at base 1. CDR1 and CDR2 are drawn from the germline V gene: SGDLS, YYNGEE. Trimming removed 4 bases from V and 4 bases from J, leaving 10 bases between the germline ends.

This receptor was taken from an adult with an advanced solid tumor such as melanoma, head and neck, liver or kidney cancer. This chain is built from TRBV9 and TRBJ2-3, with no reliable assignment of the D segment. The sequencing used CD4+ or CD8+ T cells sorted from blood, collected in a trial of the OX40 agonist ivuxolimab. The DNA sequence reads TGTGCCAGCAGCCCACTTAGTCCAGATACGCAGTATTTT. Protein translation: CASSPLSPDTQYF.